Each of the 20 T cell receptor beta chains below was sequenced from the same sample in a study of shared clonotypes between healthy human individuals. Sequencing was performed with immunoSEQ multiplex PCR; in TCRdb, only in-frame clones are kept and a portion is missing. The sample records 500,000 to 550,000 clones, roughly 95% being singletons. The sequenced sample was naive CD4+ T cells sorted from blood. Described subset: CD45RA+ positively selected. These receptors originate from a woman in her 30s in good health.

The chain couples TRBV2 to TRBJ2-2, with no clear D. This CDR3 region has 14 residues. Germline V gene sequence: CDR1 SNHLY, CDR2 FYNNEI. Trimming pared 6 bases from V and 6 bases from J, leaving 14 bases between. CDR3 amino acids: CASSVVIFPGELFF. The CDR3 nucleotides are TGTGCCAGCAGCGTAGTGATTTTCCCCGGGGAGCTGTTTTTT.

The V call is TRBV11-2, the J call TRBJ2-1; 14 nucleotides match TRBD2. Germline CDR1 and CDR2: SGHAT and FQNNGV. The CDR3 has 16 residues. Germline trimming cut 5 bases from V and 8 bases from J; bases unmatched to any gene: 8. CDR3 sequence reads: CASSPRLAGGPDEQFF. DNA of the CDR3: TGTGCCAGCAGCCCACGACTAGCGGGAGGGCCGGATGAGCAGTTCTTC.

The count of this clone is one. This chain joins TRBV7-6 and TRBJ2-7; D unclear. V dropped 1 base and J dropped 7 bases, with 11 bases sitting between them. Germline CDR1 SGHVS, CDR2 FNYEAQ. CDR3 length: 13 residues. The chain's CDR3 is CASSLVNLREQYF. The CDR3, as DNA: TGTGCCAGCAGCTTAGTGAACCTACGGGAGCAGTACTTC.

The chain has TRBV9 and TRBJ2-6; 9 nucleotides agree with TRBD1. The CDR3 totals 18 residues. Germline V gene sequence: CDR1 SGDLS, CDR2 YYNGEE. The J segment lost 2 bases and the V segment lost 4 bases, leaving 10 bases of the junction unmatched. The CDR3 DNA follows: TGTGCCAGCAGCCCCCGGGACAGGGTATTAACTGGGGCCAACGTCCTGACTTTC. Its protein product is CASSPRDRVLTGANVLTF.

The chain carries TRBV5-1 and TRBJ2-2, with 9 nucleotides matching TRBD1. V was pared by 7 bases and J by 2 bases, with 6 bases of the junction left unmatched. CDR3 size: 15 residues. Germline V gene data show CDR1 as SGHRS and CDR2 as YFSETQ. CDR3 sequence reads: CASFRDRVNTGELFF. The CDR3 coding sequence is TGCGCCAGCTTCCGGGACAGGGTAAACACCGGGGAGCTGTTTTTT.

About this clone itself: Other DNA sequences in the sample encode the same CDR3. This rearrangement joins TRBV5-1 to TRBJ1-3, with D unresolved. The CDR3 runs 14 residues. The V gene lost 0 bases and the J gene lost 0 bases, with 4 bases spanning the gap. The germline gives CDR1 SGHRS, CDR2 YFSETQ. The CDR3 protein is CASSLVGSGNTIYF. In DNA form, the CDR3 reads TGCGCCAGCAGCTTGGTTGGCTCTGGAAACACCATATATTTT.

V gene TRBV27 combines with J gene TRBJ2-5; TRBD1 agrees at 9 bases. J gave up 4 bases and V 6 bases, and 9 bases lay outside the gene matches. CDR1 is MNHEY and CDR2 is SMNVEV in the germline V gene (reference sequence). This CDR3 has 15 amino acids. For the CDR3, the DNA is TGTGCCAGCAGGAGACCGGGACAGGGAGGAGAGACCCAGTACTTC. Translation: CASRRPGQGGETQYF.

This chain joins TRBV7-3 and TRBJ2-7; a possible D gene is TRBD2 (6 bases). Germline V CDR1 and CDR2: SGHTA, FQGTGA. V shed 5 bases and J shed 4 bases, with 15 bases lying between them. There are 14 residues in the CDR3. In DNA, the CDR3 is TGTGCCAGCAGCCAAGACTCCGGAGGGTACGAGCAGTACTTC. Translated: CASSQDSGGYEQYF. The complete variable domain, with remaining parts taken from reference TRBV7-3 and TRBJ2-7, reads GAGVSQTPSNKVTEKGKYVELRCDPISGHTALYWYRQSLGQGPEFLIYFQGTGAADDSGLPNDRFFAVRPEGSVSTLKIQRTERGDSAVYLCASSQDSGGYEQYFGPGTRLTVT.

The genes are TRBV2 and TRBJ1-5, with 8 bases lining up with TRBD1. The trim removed 5 bases at V and 2 bases at J, leaving 5 bases unmatched. Germline assignment: CDR1 SNHLY and CDR2 FYNNEI. The CDR3 covers 15 residues. CDR3 loop: CASSLTTGGNQPQHF. CDR3 DNA sequence: TGTGCCAGCAGTCTTACGACAGGGGGCAATCAGCCCCAGCATTTT.

V gene TRBV18 combines with J gene TRBJ1-1; 9 bases match TRBD1. The CDR3 is 13 amino acids. Trimming cost V 4 bases and J 8 bases; bases outside gene matches: 5. Germline V lookup: CDR1 KGHSH, CDR2 LQKENI. CDR3 bases: TGTGCCAGCTCACTCGGGACAGGGCGAGAAGCTTTCTTT. It codes for CASSLGTGREAFF.

In this sample, this clone turned up a few times. The chain combines TRBV19 with TRBJ1-5; TRBD1 might be the D (6 bases). The CDR3 spans 13 residues. The germline V gene encodes CDR1 LNHDA and CDR2 SQIVND (reference sequence). V lost 6 bases, J lost 9 bases, and 15 bases lay in between. The CDR3 region is CASRKLDSWPQHF. The CDR3 nucleotides are TGTGCCAGTAGGAAGCTGGACAGTTGGCCCCAGCATTTT. Full variable domain (remainder filled in from reference TRBV19 and TRBJ1-5): DGGITQSPKYLFRKEGQNVTLSCEQNLNHDAMYWYRQDPGQGLRLIYYSQIVNDFQKGDIAEGYSVSREKKESFPLTVTSAQKNPTAFYLCASRKLDSWPQHFGDGTRLSIL.

This chain connects TRBV28 to TRBJ1-1, with 11 bases matching TRBD1. The CDR3 is made up of 15 amino acids. Germline values: CDR1 MDHEN, CDR2 SYDVKM. Trimming at V came to 4 bases and at J to 7 bases, leaving 8 bases not matched to a gene. The CDR3 loop is CASSSWTGGDVEAFF. For the CDR3, the DNA is TGTGCCAGCAGTTCATGGACAGGGGGCGATGTTGAAGCTTTCTTT.

The chain joins TRBV5-1 to TRBJ2-5; D remains ambiguous. Per germline, CDR1 SGHRS and CDR2 YFSETQ. The CDR3 is made up of 15 amino acids. V was pared by 1 base and J by 1 base, with 11 bases between. The CDR3 reads CASSLNPGLQETQYF. The CDR3 DNA is TGCGCCAGCAGCTTGAACCCGGGTCTCCAAGAGACCCAGTACTTC. The full variable domain, completed using reference TRBV5-1 and TRBJ2-5, is KAGVTQTPRYLIKTRGQQVTLSCSPISGHRSVSWYQQTPGQGLQFLFEYFSETQRNKGNFPGRFSGRQFSNSRSEMNVSTLELGDSALYLCASSLNPGLQETQYFGPGTRLLVL.

The V call is TRBV6-1, the J call TRBJ2-5; no reliable D call. Germline CDR1 is MNHNS and CDR2 is SASEGT. V lost 6 bases, J lost 5 bases, and 7 bases lay in between. The CDR3 sequence is 11 residues long. The CDR3 DNA is TGTGCCAGCAGGCTACTCGAGACCCAGTACTTC. It codes for CASRLLETQYF.

The chain combines TRBV27 with TRBJ1-2; D might be TRBD1 (5 bases). Per the germline V gene, CDR1 is MNHEY and CDR2 is SMNVEV (reference sequence). Between the trimmed V and J ends, which lost 6 bases and 5 bases, there was a span of 13 bases. CDR3 length equals 13 residues. CDR3 region: CASSREGYYGYTF. DNA for the CDR3: TGTGCCAGCAGCCGGGAGGGGTATTATGGCTACACCTTC.

This clone appeared once. The rearrangement links TRBV28 to TRBJ2-7, with 12 bases aligning to TRBD2. Germline CDR1 MDHEN, CDR2 SYDVKM. Trimming removed 8 bases from V and 4 bases from J; junction bases left unmatched: 6. The CDR3 is 14 residues long. CDR3 DNA: TGTGCCAGCTCCTCACTAGCGGGAGGTTACGAGCAGTACTTC. Protein sequence: CASSSLAGGYEQYF.

The genes are TRBV10-1 and TRBJ2-3; 8 nucleotides agree with TRBD2. The CDR3 extends over 17 amino acids. Trimming cost V 9 bases and J 0 bases; bases outside gene matches: 14. Germline loops: CDR1 WNHNN, CDR2 SYGVQD (reference sequence). CDR3 nucleotide sequence: TGCGCCAGTGACTTACTAGCGGATAGCCCTAGCACAGATACGCAGTATTTT. It encodes CASDLLADSPSTDTQYF.

V gene TRBV7-2 combines with J gene TRBJ2-5, with D perhaps matching TRBD1 or TRBD2 (6 bases each). The CDR3 extends over 16 amino acids. Germline V CDR1 and CDR2: SGHTA, FQGNSA. V gave up 1 base and J gave up 11 bases, with 23 bases separating them. CDR3 sequence (DNA): TGTGCCAGCAGCTTAGTGGGGGGCCTCTTGACCCAAGAGCAGTACTTC. It encodes CASSLVGGLLTQEQYF.

This clone was observed a single time. The CDR3 DNA reads TGTGCCAGCAGTACCTCGACAGGGGGTAGCAATCAGCCCCAGCATTTT. Its protein product is CASSTSTGGSNQPQHF. The rearrangement uses TRBV27 and TRBJ1-5; 9 nucleotides line up with TRBD1. In germline, CDR1 is MNHEY, CDR2 SMNVEV (reference sequence). V trimming: 5 bases; J trimming: 0 bases; junction bases outside the gene matches: 5. The CDR3 covers 16 residues.

The chain has TRBV30 and TRBJ2-2, with 9 positions matching TRBD1. Germline CDR1 is GTSNPN and CDR2 is SVGIG (reference sequence). The CDR3 is made up of 15 amino acids. Trimming at V came to 3 bases and at J to 6 bases, leaving 8 bases not matched to a gene. The CDR3 sequence: CAWSAIQGAAGELFF. Here the CDR3 DNA reads TGTGCCTGGAGCGCGATACAGGGGGCCGCCGGGGAGCTGTTTTTT. Using reference TRBV30 and TRBJ2-2 for the parts outside the CDR3, the full variable domain is SQTIHQWPATLVQPVGSPLSLECTVEGTSNPNLYWYRQAAGRGLQLLFYSVGIGQISSEVPQNLSASRPQDRQFILSSKKLLLSDSGFYLCAWSAIQGAAGELFFGEGSRLTVL.